Listed below are T cell receptor beta chains from one sample, sequenced in a study of blood T cells in healthy people across ages. TCRdb itself ran the 5' RACE reads through MiXCR, one entry per CDR3 protein. The sample yields some 780,000 distinct CDR3 sequences, 56% seen once. Sequencing was performed on blood. The receptors derive from a man aged 40-49 years in good health. Each CDR3 is given with its conserved first and last residue. Fields, in order: V gene, J gene, D gene, clone size, CDR3 protein, CDR3 DNA. D genes are given only for firm matches. Part of the rows lack a size; the others show once, few, many or a class for expanded clones.

v_call: TRBV3-1; j_call: TRBJ2-7; d_call: -; clone_size: -; cdr3_aa: CASSQEDRQGYEQYF; cdr3_nt: TGTGCCAGCAGCCAAGAGGACAGACAAGGCTACGAGCAGTACTTC
v_call: TRBV7-9; j_call: TRBJ2-7; d_call: -; clone_size: -; cdr3_aa: CASSLGWGIYEQYF; cdr3_nt: TGTGCCAGCAGCTTAGGATGGGGGATCTACGAGCAGTACTTC
v_call: TRBV29-1; j_call: TRBJ2-1; d_call: TRBD1; clone_size: few; cdr3_aa: CSVTPRTGAYNEQFF; cdr3_nt: TGCAGCGTTACCCCCCGGACAGGAGCCTACAATGAGCAGTTCTTC
v_call: TRBV7-9; j_call: TRBJ2-3; d_call: -; clone_size: -; cdr3_aa: CASSQAHPTDTQYF; cdr3_nt: TGTGCCAGCAGCCAAGCCCACCCCACAGATACGCAGTATTTT
v_call: TRBV3-1; j_call: TRBJ2-7; d_call: -; clone_size: -; cdr3_aa: CASSQQGGNEQYF; cdr3_nt: TGTGCCAGCAGCCAACAAGGGGGGAATGAGCAGTACTTC
v_call: TRBV7-2; j_call: TRBJ1-2; d_call: -; clone_size: -; cdr3_aa: CASSTPGGTYGYTF; cdr3_nt: TGTGCCAGCAGCACGCCCGGGGGGACTTATGGCTACACCTTC
v_call: TRBV9; j_call: TRBJ2-3; d_call: TRBD2; clone_size: few; cdr3_aa: CASSVEGLAYNLDTQYF; cdr3_nt: TGTGCCAGCAGCGTAGAAGGACTAGCATATAACCTGGATACGCAGTATTTT
v_call: TRBV6-2/TRBV6-3; j_call: TRBJ1-2; d_call: TRBD1; clone_size: -; cdr3_aa: CASTQGQDAGYTF; cdr3_nt: TGTGCCAGCACCCAGGGACAGGACGCTGGCTACACCTTC
v_call: TRBV29-1; j_call: TRBJ2-5; d_call: -; clone_size: few; cdr3_aa: CSVESTEETQYF; cdr3_nt: TGCAGCGTTGAAAGCACTGAAGAGACCCAGTACTTC
v_call: TRBV20-1; j_call: TRBJ2-7; d_call: TRBD1; clone_size: -; cdr3_aa: CSAGDRDRESNEQYF; cdr3_nt: TGCAGTGCTGGAGATCGAGACAGGGAGTCCAACGAGCAGTACTTC
v_call: TRBV4-3; j_call: TRBJ2-3; d_call: -; clone_size: -; cdr3_aa: CASSQDSTGAPTDTQYF; cdr3_nt: TGCGCCAGCAGCCAAGATAGTACGGGAGCTCCCACAGATACGCAGTATTTT
v_call: TRBV20-1; j_call: TRBJ1-1; d_call: -; clone_size: few; cdr3_aa: CSASGPNTEAFF; cdr3_nt: TGCAGTGCCAGTGGACCCAACACTGAAGCTTTCTTT